This TCR beta chain was observed in a study of T cells in tumors after PD-1 blockade. About the research overall: Some patients also took daily vismodegib 150 mg during anti-PD-1 treatment.

TCRdb's copy holds only in-frame clones and misses some; the assay was immunoSEQ multiplex PCR. The table lists tens of thousands of clones, around two thirds of them singletons. Trimming shortened V by 4 bases and J by 4 bases, and 13 bases separated the two germline ends. From germline, CDR1 is MNHEY and CDR2 SMNVEV (reference sequence). This CDR3 contains 14 residues. Tumor or blood genomic DNA was sequenced, with inputs of about 616 ng to 6,500 ng. The chain recombines TRBV27 with TRBJ1-2, with D possibly TRBD1 on 6 matching bases. The sample in question was PBMCs, obtained after anti-PD-1 treatment. This TCR was sampled from a human donor with basal cell carcinoma. The CDR3: CASSYGGAGYGYTF. CDR3 in DNA: TGTGCCAGCAGTTACGGGGGCGCAGGCTATGGCTACACCTTC.